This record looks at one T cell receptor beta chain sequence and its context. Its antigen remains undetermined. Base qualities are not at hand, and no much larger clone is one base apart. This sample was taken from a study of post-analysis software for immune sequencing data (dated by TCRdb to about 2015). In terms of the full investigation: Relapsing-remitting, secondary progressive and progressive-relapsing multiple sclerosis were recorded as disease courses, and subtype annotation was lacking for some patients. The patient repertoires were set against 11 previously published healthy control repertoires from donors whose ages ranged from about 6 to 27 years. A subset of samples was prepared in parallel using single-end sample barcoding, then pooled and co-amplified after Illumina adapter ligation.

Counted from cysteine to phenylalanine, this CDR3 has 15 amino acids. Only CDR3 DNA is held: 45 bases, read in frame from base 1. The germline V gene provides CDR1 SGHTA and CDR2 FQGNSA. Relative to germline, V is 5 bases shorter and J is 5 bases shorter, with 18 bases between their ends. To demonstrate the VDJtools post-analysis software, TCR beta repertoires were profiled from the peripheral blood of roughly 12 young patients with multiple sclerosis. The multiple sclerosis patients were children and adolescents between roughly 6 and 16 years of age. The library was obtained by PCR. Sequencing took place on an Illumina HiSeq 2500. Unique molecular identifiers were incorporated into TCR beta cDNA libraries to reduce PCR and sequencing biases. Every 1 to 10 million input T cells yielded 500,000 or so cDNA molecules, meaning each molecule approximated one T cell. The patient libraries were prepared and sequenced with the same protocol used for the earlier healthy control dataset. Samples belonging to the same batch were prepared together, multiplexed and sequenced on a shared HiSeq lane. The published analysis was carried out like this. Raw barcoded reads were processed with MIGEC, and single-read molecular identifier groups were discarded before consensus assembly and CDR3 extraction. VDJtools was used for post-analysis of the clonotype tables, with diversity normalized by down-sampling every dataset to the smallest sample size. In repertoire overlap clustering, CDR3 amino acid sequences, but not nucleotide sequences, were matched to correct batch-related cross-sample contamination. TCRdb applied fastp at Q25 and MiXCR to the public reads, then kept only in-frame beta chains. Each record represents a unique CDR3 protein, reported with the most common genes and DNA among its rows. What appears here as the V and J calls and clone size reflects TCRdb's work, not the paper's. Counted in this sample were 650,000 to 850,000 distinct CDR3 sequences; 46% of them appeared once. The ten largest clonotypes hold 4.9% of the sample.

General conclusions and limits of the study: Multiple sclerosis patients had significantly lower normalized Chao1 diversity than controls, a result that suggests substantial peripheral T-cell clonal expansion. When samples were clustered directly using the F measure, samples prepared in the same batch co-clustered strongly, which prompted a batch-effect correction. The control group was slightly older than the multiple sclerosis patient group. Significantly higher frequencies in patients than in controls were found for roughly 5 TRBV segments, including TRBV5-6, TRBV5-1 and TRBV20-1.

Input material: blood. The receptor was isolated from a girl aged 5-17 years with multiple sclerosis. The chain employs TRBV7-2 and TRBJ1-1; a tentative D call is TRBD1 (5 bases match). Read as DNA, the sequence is TGTGCCAGCAGCCTCCAAGGAGGGGTGCGAACTGAAGCTTTCTTT. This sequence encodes CASSLQGGVRTEAFF.